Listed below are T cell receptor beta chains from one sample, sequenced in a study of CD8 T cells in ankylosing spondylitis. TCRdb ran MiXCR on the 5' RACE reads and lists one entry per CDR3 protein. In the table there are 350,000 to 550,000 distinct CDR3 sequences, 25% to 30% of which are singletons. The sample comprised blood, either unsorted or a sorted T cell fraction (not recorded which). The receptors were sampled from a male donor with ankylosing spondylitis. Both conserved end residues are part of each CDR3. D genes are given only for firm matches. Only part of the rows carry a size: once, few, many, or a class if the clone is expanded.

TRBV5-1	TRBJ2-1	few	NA	CASSLGPGRAYNEQFF	TGCGCCAGCAGCTTGGGCCCGGGCAGGGCCTACAATGAGCAGTTCTTC
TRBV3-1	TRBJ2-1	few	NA	CASSQEEQYNEQFF	TGTGCCAGCAGCCAAGAAGAACAGTACAATGAGCAGTTCTTC
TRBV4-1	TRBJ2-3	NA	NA	CASSPLGGTDTQYF	TGCGCCAGCAGTCCTCTCGGGGGCACAGATACGCAGTATTTT
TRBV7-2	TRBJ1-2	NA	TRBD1	CASSLGGQGAYGYTF	TGTGCCAGCAGCTTAGGTGGACAGGGCGCCTATGGCTACACCTTC
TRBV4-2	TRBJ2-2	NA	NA	CASSQESTQNTGELFF	TGTGCCAGCAGCCAAGAATCCACCCAAAACACCGGGGAGCTGTTTTTT
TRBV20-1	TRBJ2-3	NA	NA	CSARVGGDTDTQYF	TGCAGTGCTAGAGTCGGCGGGGACACAGATACGCAGTATTTT
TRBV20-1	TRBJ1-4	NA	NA	CSATRGESREKLFF	TGCAGTGCTACCCGGGGGGAGTCGCGTGAAAAACTGTTTTTT
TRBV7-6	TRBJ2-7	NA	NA	CASSLALSGPTLKQYF	TGTGCCAGCAGCTTAGCGTTGTCTGGGCCTACCCTTAAGCAGTACTTC
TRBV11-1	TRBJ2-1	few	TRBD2	CASSLSGRDSAEQFF	TGTGCCAGCAGCTTAAGCGGGAGGGATTCTGCTGAGCAGTTCTTC
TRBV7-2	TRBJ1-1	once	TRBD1	CASSVDRGGYTEAFF	TGTGCCAGCAGCGTAGACAGGGGGGGCTACACTGAAGCTTTCTTT
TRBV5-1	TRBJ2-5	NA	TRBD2	CASSTSGSPRETQYF	TGCGCCAGCAGTACTAGCGGGTCCCCCAGGGAGACCCAGTACTTC
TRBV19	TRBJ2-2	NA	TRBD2	CASSISGRATGELFF	TGTGCCAGTAGTATCAGCGGGAGGGCCACCGGGGAGCTGTTTTTT
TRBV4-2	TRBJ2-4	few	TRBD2	CASSQDRAGEAQYF	TGTGCCAGCAGCCAAGATCGGGCGGGAGAGGCTCAGTACTTC
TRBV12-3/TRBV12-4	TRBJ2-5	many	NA	CASRADSLILQETQYF	TGTGCCAGCAGGGCGGACAGTTTGATTTTACAAGAGACCCAGTACTTC
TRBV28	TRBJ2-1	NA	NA	CASFTYSNEQFF	TGTGCCAGCTTTACCTACAGCAATGAGCAGTTCTTC
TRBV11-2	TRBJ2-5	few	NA	CASTHNRGQETQYF	TGTGCCAGCACCCATAATAGAGGCCAAGAGACCCAGTACTTC
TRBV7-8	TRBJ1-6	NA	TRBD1	CASSAQGGGDSPLHF	TGTGCCAGCAGCGCGCAGGGAGGGGGCGATTCACCCCTCCACTTT
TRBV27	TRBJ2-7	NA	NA	CASSVTRVNEQYF	TGTGCCAGCAGTGTAACTAGAGTCAACGAGCAGTACTTC
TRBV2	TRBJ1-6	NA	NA	CASSGAGDSPLHF	TGTGCCAGCAGTGGAGCCGGAGATTCACCCCTCCACTTT
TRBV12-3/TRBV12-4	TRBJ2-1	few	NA	CASRKDHEQFF	TGTGCCAGCAGAAAGGACCATGAGCAGTTCTTC